These 12 T cell receptor beta chains share one sample of origin, sequenced in a study of T cells in Graves' hyperthyroidism and ophthalmopathy. Amplified TCR beta CDR3 regions derived from RNA transcripts. Primed by the HTBI set, a first-round RT-PCR was run on the TCR CDR3. TCRdb ran MiXCR on the multiplex PCR reads and lists one entry per CDR3 protein. This table holds about 300,000 distinct CDR3 sequences, roughly 20% found once. The sequenced sample consisted of blood. These receptors were obtained from a man aged 50-60 years with Graves' ophthalmopathy.

This clonotype occurred many times. This sequence joins TRBV20-1 and TRBJ1-3, with a weak D call TRBD1 (5 bases). V was shortened by 1 base and J by 0 bases, with 19 bases between the two germline ends. The CDR3 is 18 amino acids. Germline V gene data show CDR1 as DFQATT and CDR2 as SNEGSKA (reference sequence). CDR3 protein: CSARVIGAARGSGNTIYF. The CDR3 DNA follows: TGCAGTGCTAGAGTGATCGGGGCAGCTCGAGGCTCTGGAAACACCATATATTTT.

The chain combines TRBV7-2 with TRBJ2-6, with D possibly being TRBD1 or TRBD2 (5 bases each). The germline V gene has CDR1 SGHTA and CDR2 FQGNSA. The CDR3 has 15 residues. V lost 2 bases to trimming and J lost 2 bases, with 7 bases between them. CDR3 bases: TGTGCCAGCAGCTTACGAGGGGCTGGGGCCAACGTCCTGACTTTC. This codes for CASSLRGAGANVLTF.

This clonotype was seen ten or more times. The V call is TRBV11-2, the J call TRBJ1-6, with D perhaps matching TRBD1 (5 bases). Between the trimmed V and J ends, which lost 2 bases and 8 bases, there was a span of 13 bases. CDR3 length: 15 residues. The germline CDR1 and CDR2 sequences are SGHAT and FQNNGV. CDR3 loop: CASSLTGGRDSPLHF. In DNA form, the CDR3 reads TGTGCCAGCAGCTTAACCGGGGGAAGGGATTCACCCCTCCACTTT. Full variable domain (outside the CDR3, taken from reference TRBV11-2 and TRBJ1-6): EAGVAQSPRYKIIEKRQSVAFWCNPISGHATLYWYQQILGQGPKLLIQFQNNGVVDDSQLPKDRFSAERLKGVDSTLKIQPAKLEDSAVYLCASSLTGGRDSPLHFGNGTRLTVT.

V and J are TRBV24-1 and TRBJ2-2; 7 nucleotides line up with TRBD2. This CDR3 is 18 amino acids long. After removal of 3 bases from V and 1 base from J, the junction contained 10 bases not matched to a gene. The germline V gene has CDR1 KGHDR and CDR2 SFDVKD. CDR3 sequence (DNA): TGTGCCACCAGTGATGGTATCCTTGGACTAGAGAACACCGGGGAGCTGTTTTTT. Its translation is CATSDGILGLENTGELFF.

The chain uses TRBV5-1 and TRBJ2-7; no reliable D call. Trimming shortened V by 4 bases and J by 6 bases, and 14 bases separated the two germline ends. Germline V gives CDR1 SGHRS, CDR2 YFSETQ. CDR3 size: 13 residues. CDR3 bases: TGCGCCAGCAGCCAGCGAGAGTTGGGCGAGCAGTACTTC. Its translation is CASSQRELGEQYF.

V gene TRBV19 combines with J gene TRBJ2-7, with D perhaps TRBD1 or TRBD2 (5 bases each). Between the trimmed V and J ends, which lost 2 bases and 6 bases, there was a span of 17 bases. CDR1 is LNHDA, CDR2 SQIVND, per germline (reference sequence). This CDR3 spans 15 amino acids. The CDR3 DNA reads as TGTGCCAGTAGTATAACCCCGGGGCAAGAATCCGAGCAGTACTTC. It translates to CASSITPGQESEQYF.

The chain uses TRBV28 and TRBJ2-3; TRBD1 agrees at 7 bases. CDR1 and CDR2 (germline): MDHEN, SYDVKM. This CDR3 contains 15 residues. V trimming: 2 bases; J trimming: 5 bases; junction bases outside the gene matches: 7. CDR3 bases: TGTGCCAGCAGTTTACTTGACAGGGATGGAGATACGCAGTATTTT. Translated, it gives CASSLLDRDGDTQYF.

This clonotype has just a few counts. This chain connects TRBV5-6 to TRBJ2-1; TRBD2 matches at 13 bases. After removal of 4 bases from V and 2 bases from J, the junction contained 6 bases not matched to a gene. CDR3 length: 17 residues. Germline V gene lookup returns CDR1 SGHDT and CDR2 YYEEEE. The CDR3 DNA reads as TGTGCCAGCAGCCTGGGCGGACTAGCGGGAGCCTACAATGAGCAGTTCTTC. Protein: CASSLGGLAGAYNEQFF.

This clonotype was seen only a few times. The rearrangement joins TRBV15 to TRBJ2-1, with D possibly TRBD2 on 7 matching bases. The CDR3 contains 15 residues. V lost 7 bases and J 10 bases, leaving 23 bases between the germline ends. The germline V gene encodes CDR1 LNHNV and CDR2 YYDKDF (reference sequence). The CDR3 nucleotides are TGTGCCACCACTTTCGGGGGGCGAACAATAAGCGAGCAGTTCTTC. As protein: CATTFGGRTISEQFF.

This clonotype was seen many times. The chain combines TRBV7-2 with TRBJ2-1; unclear D gene. The germline V and J ends were trimmed by 5 bases and 4 bases, with 6 bases remaining between them. The length of the CDR3 is 12 residues. Germline CDR1 is SGHTA and CDR2 is FQGNSA. DNA for the CDR3: TGTGCCAGCAGCCAACAGTACAATGAGCAGTTCTTC. It is translated as CASSQQYNEQFF.

This clonotype was observed a single time. The chain joins TRBV5-1 to TRBJ2-1; D tentatively reads TRBD1 or TRBD2 (5 bases each). CDR1 is SGHRS and CDR2 is YFSETQ in the germline V gene. This CDR3 has 14 residues. The V end was cut by 4 bases, the J end by 6 bases, with 14 bases between. As DNA, the CDR3 is TGCGCCAGCAGCCCCTCCGGGGCTATCAATGAGCAGTTCTTC. It translates to CASSPSGAINEQFF.

This clonotype was seen only a few times. At one end, the junction sequence differs from germline, possibly due to a read error. The chain recombines TRBV28 with TRBJ2-1; 9 bases are shared with TRBD2. CDR1 and CDR2 (germline): MDHEN, SYDVKM. The CDR3 is made up of 12 amino acids. The chain's CDR3 is CVSGLANNEQFF. The CDR3 DNA follows: TGTGTCAGCGGACTAGCGAACAATGAGCAGTTCTTC.